This passage covers 10 T cell receptor beta chains from one sample sequenced in a study of shared clonotypes between healthy human individuals. Repertoires were generated with immunoSEQ multiplex PCR, while TCRdb's copy carries only in-frame clones and drops some. Among approximately 1.5 million clones, less than 99% were seen once, and the ten largest hold about 0.35%. The specimen sequenced was naive CD4+ T cells sorted from blood. The subset denotes: CD45RA+ positively selected. The receptors shown here come from a man younger than 45 in good health.

The chain recombines TRBV27 with TRBJ2-3, with D tentatively TRBD2 (5 bases). The V gene's germline CDR1 is MNHEY and CDR2 SMNVEV (reference sequence). V was cut by 6 bases and J by 3 bases, with 10 bases left in between. The CDR3 extends over 13 amino acids. CDR3: CASRLIATDTQYF. CDR3 nucleotide sequence: TGTGCCAGCAGACTGATAGCGACAGATACGCAGTATTTT.

CDR3 region: CASSDIRDKTYEQYF. Written as DNA, the CDR3 is TGTGCCAGCAGTGACATCCGGGACAAGACCTACGAGCAGTACTTC. This chain joins TRBV11-3 and TRBJ2-7, with TRBD1 as a possible D gene (6 bases). The CDR3 consists of 15 residues. Germline V gene data show CDR1 as SGHNT and CDR2 as YENEEA. Trimming removed 6 bases at V and 2 bases at J, with 17 bases between.

This chain joins TRBV5-6 and TRBJ1-5; no clear D gene. Germline CDR1 is SGHDT and CDR2 is YYEEEE. The germline V and J ends were trimmed by 0 bases and 11 bases, with 15 bases remaining between them. This CDR3 comprises 14 residues. CDR3: CASSLAPGKGAQHF. Here the CDR3 DNA reads TGTGCCAGCAGCTTGGCCCCCGGCAAGGGAGCCCAGCATTTT. Filled out from reference TRBV5-6 and TRBJ1-5, the complete variable domain reads DAGVTQSPTHLIKTRGQQVTLRCSPKSGHDTVSWYQQALGQGPQFIFQYYEEEERQRGNFPDRFSGHQFPNYSSELNVNALLLGDSALYLCASSLAPGKGAQHFGDGTRLSIL.

The V gene is TRBV11-2, the J gene TRBJ1-1; maybe TRBD1 (5 bases). CDR1 is SGHAT and CDR2 is FQNNGV in the germline V gene. Between the trimmed V and J ends, which lost 5 bases and 6 bases, there was a span of 16 bases. CDR3 size: 14 residues. The CDR3 nucleotides read TGTGCCAGCAGCCTGCTCTATGAAGGGGCTGAAGCTTTCTTT. This codes for CASSLLYEGAEAFF.

This clone was detected once. The chain has TRBV5-1 and TRBJ2-3; 7 nucleotides agree with TRBD2. Per the germline V gene, CDR1 is SGHRS and CDR2 is YFSETQ. The CDR3 totals 17 residues. V was clipped by 1 base and J by 4 bases; unmatched bases: 12. The CDR3 region is CASSLISAGASSDTQYF. DNA of the CDR3: TGCGCCAGCAGCTTGATATCTGCGGGAGCCAGCTCAGATACGCAGTATTTT.

The chain joins TRBV7-3 to TRBJ2-2; D unresolved. The germline gives CDR1 SGHTA, CDR2 FQGTGA. CDR3 length: 14 amino acids. With 5 bases removed from V and 1 base from J, the gap between germline ends came to 8 bases. The CDR3 DNA reads TGTGCCAGCAGCCCGGTGCAGAACACCGGGGAGCTGTTTTTT. Its protein is CASSPVQNTGELFF.

The DNA of the CDR3 is TGTGCCAGCAGCTTAGTCATGGATACGCAGTATTTT. The encoded protein is CASSLVMDTQYF. V usage is TRBV11-3 and J usage is TRBJ2-3; no clear D gene. V was clipped by 1 base and J by 6 bases, with 5 bases between them. Germline CDR1 reads SGHNT; CDR2 reads YENEEA. The CDR3 totals 12 residues.

The chain employs TRBV7-5 and TRBJ2-7; TRBD2 is the table's D call and was not checked against the DNA. TRBV7-5 is a pseudogene segment. The CDR3 sequence is 14 residues long. As DNA, the CDR3 is TGTGCCAGAAGCATCCTAGCGGAGTCCTACGAGCAGTACTTC. Protein: CARSILAESYEQYF.

The J gene is TRBJ1-5, the V gene TRBV19; 9 positions agree with TRBD1. The CDR3 is 14 residues long. V was clipped by 6 bases and J by 9 bases; unmatched bases: 9. Germline CDR1 reads LNHDA; CDR2 reads SQIVND (reference sequence). The CDR3 sequence is CASSAGTGRSPQHF. The CDR3 DNA follows: TGTGCCAGTAGCGCCGGGACAGGGCGCTCGCCCCAGCATTTT.

The chain couples TRBV18 to TRBJ2-6, with D uncertain. The V and J ends lost 0 bases and 2 bases respectively, with 14 bases between them. This CDR3 region has 18 residues. Looked up from germline, CDR1 is KGHSH and CDR2 is LQKENI. CDR3 DNA sequence: TGTGCCAGCTCACCACCGAGTTTTCAGCTAGCTGGGGCCAACGTCCTGACTTTC. The encoded protein is CASSPPSFQLAGANVLTF.